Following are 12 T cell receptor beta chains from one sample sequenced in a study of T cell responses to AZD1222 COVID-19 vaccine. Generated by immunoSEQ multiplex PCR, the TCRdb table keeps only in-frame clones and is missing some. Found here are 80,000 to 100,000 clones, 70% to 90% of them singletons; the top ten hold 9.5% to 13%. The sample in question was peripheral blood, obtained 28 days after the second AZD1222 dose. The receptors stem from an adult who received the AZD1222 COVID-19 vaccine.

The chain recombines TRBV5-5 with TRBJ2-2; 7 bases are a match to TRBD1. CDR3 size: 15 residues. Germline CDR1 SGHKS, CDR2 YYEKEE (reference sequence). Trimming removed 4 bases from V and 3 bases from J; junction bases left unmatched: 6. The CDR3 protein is CASSTRDSYTGELFF. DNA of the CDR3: TGTGCCAGCAGCACCCGGGACAGCTACACCGGGGAGCTGTTTTTT.

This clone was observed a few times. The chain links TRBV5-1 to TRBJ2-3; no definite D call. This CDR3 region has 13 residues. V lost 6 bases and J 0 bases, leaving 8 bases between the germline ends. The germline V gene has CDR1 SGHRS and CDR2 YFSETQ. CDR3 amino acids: CASNGVSTDTQYF. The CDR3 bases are TGCGCCAGCAACGGCGTAAGCACAGATACGCAGTATTTT.

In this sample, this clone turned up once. DNA for the CDR3: TGCAGTGCTAGCGATATGTATGAGCAGTTCTTC. Protein product: CSASDMYEQFF. The chain is built from TRBV20-1 and TRBJ2-1, with D hard to call. The V and J ends lost 3 bases and 8 bases respectively, with 8 bases between them. Looked up from germline, CDR1 is DFQATT and CDR2 is SNEGSKA (reference sequence). The CDR3 is 11 residues long.

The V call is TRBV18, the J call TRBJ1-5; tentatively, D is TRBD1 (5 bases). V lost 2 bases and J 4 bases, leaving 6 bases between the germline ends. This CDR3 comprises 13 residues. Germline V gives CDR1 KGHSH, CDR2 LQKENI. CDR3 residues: CASSPTGNQPQHF. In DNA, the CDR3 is TGTGCCAGCTCACCAACAGGTAATCAGCCCCAGCATTTT.

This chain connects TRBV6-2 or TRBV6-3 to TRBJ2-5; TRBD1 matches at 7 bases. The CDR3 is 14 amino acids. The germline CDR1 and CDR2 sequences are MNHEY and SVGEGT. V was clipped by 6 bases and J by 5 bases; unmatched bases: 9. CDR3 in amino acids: CASSPNRGWETQYF. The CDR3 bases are TGTGCCAGCAGCCCCAACAGGGGATGGGAGACCCAGTACTTC.

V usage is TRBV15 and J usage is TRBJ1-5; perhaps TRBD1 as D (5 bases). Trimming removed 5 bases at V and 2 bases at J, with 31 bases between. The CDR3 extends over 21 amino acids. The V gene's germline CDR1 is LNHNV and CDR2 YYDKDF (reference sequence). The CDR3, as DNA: TGTGCCACCAGCGCCCACCCGGGGGAGACAGAGTTTTTTATGGGCAATCAGCCCCAGCATTTT. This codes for CATSAHPGETEFFMGNQPQHF. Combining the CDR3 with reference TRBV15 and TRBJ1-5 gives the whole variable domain DAMVIQNPRYQVTQFGKPVTLSCSQTLNHNVMYWYQQKSSQAPKLLFHYYDKDFNNEADTPDNFQSRRPNTSFCFLDIRSPGLGDTAMYLCATSAHPGETEFFMGNQPQHFGDGTRLSIL.

The CDR3 loop reads CASALTGGVETQYF. The CDR3 nucleotides are TGTGCTAGTGCCCTGACAGGGGGCGTAGAGACCCAGTACTTC. The chain uses TRBV12-5 and TRBJ2-5; 10 nucleotides line up with TRBD1. The CDR3 totals 14 residues. Germline CDR1 and CDR2: LGHNT and FRNRAP. J lost 4 bases, V lost 7 bases, and 6 bases had no gene match.

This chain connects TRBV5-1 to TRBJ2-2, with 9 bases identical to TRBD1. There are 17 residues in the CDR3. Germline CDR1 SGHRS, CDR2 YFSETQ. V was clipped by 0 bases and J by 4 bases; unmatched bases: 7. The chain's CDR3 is CASSLAGTGTGTGELFF. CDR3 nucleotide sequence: TGCGCCAGCAGCTTGGCCGGGACAGGGACGGGCACCGGGGAGCTGTTTTTT.

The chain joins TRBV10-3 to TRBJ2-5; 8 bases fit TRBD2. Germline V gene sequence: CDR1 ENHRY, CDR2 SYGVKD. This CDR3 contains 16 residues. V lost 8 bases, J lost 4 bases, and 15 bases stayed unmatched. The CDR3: CAIGAFGGGLGETQYF. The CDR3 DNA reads TGTGCCATCGGAGCTTTCGGCGGGGGGTTAGGAGAGACCCAGTACTTC.

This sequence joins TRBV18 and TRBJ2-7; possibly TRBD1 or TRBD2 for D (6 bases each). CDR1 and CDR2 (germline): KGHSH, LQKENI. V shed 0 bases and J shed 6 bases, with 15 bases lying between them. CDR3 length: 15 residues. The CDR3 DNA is TGTGCCAGCTCACCACCGACGGGGGCGACTGGCGAGCAGTACTTC. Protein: CASSPPTGATGEQYF.

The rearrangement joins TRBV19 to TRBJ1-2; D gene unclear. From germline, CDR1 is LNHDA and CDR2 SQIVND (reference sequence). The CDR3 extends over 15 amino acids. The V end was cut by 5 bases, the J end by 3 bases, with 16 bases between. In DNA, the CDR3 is TGTGCCAGTAGTGGGAACAGACTCCCCTACTATGGCTACACCTTC. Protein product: CASSGNRLPYYGYTF.

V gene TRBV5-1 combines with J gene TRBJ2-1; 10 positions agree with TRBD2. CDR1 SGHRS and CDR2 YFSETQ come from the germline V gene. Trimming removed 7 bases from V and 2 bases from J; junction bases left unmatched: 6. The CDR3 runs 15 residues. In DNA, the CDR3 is TGCGCCAGCCGGTCTAGCGGGGGAACCTACAATGAGCAGTTCTTC. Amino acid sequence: CASRSSGGTYNEQFF.